The clone carrying this T cell receptor beta chain showed up many times. The sample originates from a study of T-cell reconstitution after alpha-beta-depleted transplantation in children. A TCRbeta library incorporating unique molecular identifiers was prepared. TCRdb redid the calling of the PCR reads with MiXCR, one entry per CDR3 protein. The repertoire holds roughly 610,000 distinct CDR3 sequences, with 10% as singletons. The germline CDR1 and CDR2 sequences are SGDLS and YYNGEE. Unmatched junction bases numbered 4, after V lost 0 bases and J lost 2 bases. The CDR3 spans 15 residues. The TCR originated in a human donor who donated a stem cell graft to a child with acute myeloid leukemia. This rearrangement joins TRBV9 to TRBJ2-7; 8 bases align to TRBD1. This specimen consisted of PBMCs from the stem cell graft donor, obtained from the stem cell graft. The CDR3: CASSVGEGQAYEQYF. CDR3 nucleotides: TGTGCCAGCAGCGTAGGAGAGGGACAGGCCTACGAGCAGTACTTC. Full variable domain (remainder filled in from reference TRBV9 and TRBJ2-7): DSGVTQTPKHLITATGQRVTLRCSPRSGDLSVYWYQQSLDQGLQFLIQYYNGEERAKGNILERFSAQQFPDLHSELNLSSLELGDSALYFCASSVGEGQAYEQYFGPGTRLTVT.